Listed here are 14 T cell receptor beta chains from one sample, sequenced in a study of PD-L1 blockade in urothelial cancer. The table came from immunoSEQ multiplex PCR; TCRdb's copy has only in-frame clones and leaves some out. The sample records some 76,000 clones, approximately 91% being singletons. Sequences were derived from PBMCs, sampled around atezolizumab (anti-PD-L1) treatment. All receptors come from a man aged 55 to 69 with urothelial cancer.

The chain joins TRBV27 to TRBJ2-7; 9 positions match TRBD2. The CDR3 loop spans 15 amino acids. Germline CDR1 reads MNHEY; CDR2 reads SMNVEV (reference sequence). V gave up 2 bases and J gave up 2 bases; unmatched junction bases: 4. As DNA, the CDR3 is TGTGCCAGCAGTTTACTAGCGGGGCGGACCTACGAGCAGTACTTC. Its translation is CASSLLAGRTYEQYF.

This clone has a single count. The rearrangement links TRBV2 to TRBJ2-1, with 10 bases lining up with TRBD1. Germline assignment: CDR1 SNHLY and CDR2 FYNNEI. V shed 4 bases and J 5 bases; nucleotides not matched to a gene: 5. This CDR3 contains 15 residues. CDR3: CASSGGQGVNNEQFF. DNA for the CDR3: TGTGCCAGCAGTGGAGGACAGGGGGTTAACAATGAGCAGTTCTTC.

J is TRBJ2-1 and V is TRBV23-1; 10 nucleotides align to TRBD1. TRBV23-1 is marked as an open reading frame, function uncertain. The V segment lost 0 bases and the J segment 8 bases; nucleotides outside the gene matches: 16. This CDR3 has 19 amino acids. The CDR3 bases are TGCGCCAGCAGTCAATCCCGTTCCCGGGACAGGGGAACCGGCTATGAGCAGTTCTTC. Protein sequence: CASSQSRSRDRGTGYEQFF.

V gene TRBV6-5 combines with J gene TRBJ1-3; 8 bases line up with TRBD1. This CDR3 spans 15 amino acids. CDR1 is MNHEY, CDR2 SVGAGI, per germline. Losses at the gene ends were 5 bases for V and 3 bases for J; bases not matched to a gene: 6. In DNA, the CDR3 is TGTGCCAGCAGTAATACCGGGACAGGTGGAAACACCATATATTTT. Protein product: CASSNTGTGGNTIYF.

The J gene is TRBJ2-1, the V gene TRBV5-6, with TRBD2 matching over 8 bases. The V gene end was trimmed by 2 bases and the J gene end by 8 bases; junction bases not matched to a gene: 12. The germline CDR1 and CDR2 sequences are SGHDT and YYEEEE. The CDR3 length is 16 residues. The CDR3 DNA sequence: TGTGCCAGCAGCTTTGGAGCGGGGGAAAAAAAGGATGAGCAGTTCTTC. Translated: CASSFGAGEKKDEQFF.

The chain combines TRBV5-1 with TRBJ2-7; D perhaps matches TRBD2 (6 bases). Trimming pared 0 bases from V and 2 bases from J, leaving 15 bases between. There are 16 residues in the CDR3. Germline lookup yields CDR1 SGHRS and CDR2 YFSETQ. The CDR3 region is CASSLEPSDLPYEQYF. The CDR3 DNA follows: TGCGCCAGCAGCTTGGAACCTAGCGACCTTCCCTACGAGCAGTACTTC. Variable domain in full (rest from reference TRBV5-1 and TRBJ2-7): KAGVTQTPRYLIKTRGQQVTLSCSPISGHRSVSWYQQTPGQGLQFLFEYFSETQRNKGNFPGRFSGRQFSNSRSEMNVSTLELGDSALYLCASSLEPSDLPYEQYFGPGTRLTVT.

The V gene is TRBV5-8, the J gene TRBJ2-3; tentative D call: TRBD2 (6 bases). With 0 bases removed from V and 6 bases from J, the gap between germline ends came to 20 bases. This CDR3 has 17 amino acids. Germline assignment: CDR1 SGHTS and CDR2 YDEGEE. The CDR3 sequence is CASSLVEGFWGFDTQYF. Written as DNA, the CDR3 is TGTGCCAGCAGCTTGGTGGAGGGCTTTTGGGGGTTTGATACGCAGTATTTT.

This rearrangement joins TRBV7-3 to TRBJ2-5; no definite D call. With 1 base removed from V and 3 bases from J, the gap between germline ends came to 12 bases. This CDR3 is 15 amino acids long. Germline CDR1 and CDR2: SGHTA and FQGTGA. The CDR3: CASSLRAGYEETQYF. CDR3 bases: TGTGCCAGCAGCTTAAGGGCAGGTTACGAAGAGACCCAGTACTTC.

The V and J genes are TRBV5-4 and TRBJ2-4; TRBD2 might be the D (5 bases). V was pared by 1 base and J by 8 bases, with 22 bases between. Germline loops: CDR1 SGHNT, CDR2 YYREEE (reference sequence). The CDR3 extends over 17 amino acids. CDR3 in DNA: TGTGCCAGCAGCTTGTTCCGGGCCCTCAACCTCGGGGACATTCAGTACTTC. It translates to CASSLFRALNLGDIQYF.

The CDR3 region is CAWSGGQGLLSSYEQYF. CDR3 sequence (DNA): TGTGCCTGGAGTGGCGGACAGGGGCTCTTATCCTCCTACGAGCAGTACTTC. The rearrangement links TRBV30 to TRBJ2-7; the match to TRBD1 covers 9 bases. CDR1 is GTSNPN, CDR2 SVGIG, per germline (reference sequence). Trimming cost V 1 base and J 0 bases; bases outside gene matches: 10. There are 17 residues in the CDR3.

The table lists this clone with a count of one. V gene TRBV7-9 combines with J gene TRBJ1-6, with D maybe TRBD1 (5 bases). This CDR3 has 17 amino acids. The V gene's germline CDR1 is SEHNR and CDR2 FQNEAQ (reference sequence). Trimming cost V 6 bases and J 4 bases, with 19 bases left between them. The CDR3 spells CASSDTTGGLYNSPLHF. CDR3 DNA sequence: TGTGCCAGCAGTGACACGACTGGGGGACTTTATAATTCACCCCTCCACTTT.

The CDR3 DNA is TGTGCCAGTAGTATAGATGCGGGACTCATCTCCTACGAGCAGTACTTC. Amino acids: CASSIDAGLISYEQYF. The chain couples TRBV19 to TRBJ2-7; D may be TRBD2 (6 bases). The CDR3 runs to 16 residues. V lost 0 bases to trimming and J lost 0 bases, with 12 bases between them. Germline V gene data show CDR1 as LNHDA and CDR2 as SQIVND (reference sequence).

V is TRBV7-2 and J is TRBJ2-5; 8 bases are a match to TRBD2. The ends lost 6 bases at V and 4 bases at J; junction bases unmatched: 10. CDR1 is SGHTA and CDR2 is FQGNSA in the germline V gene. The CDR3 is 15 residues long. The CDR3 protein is CASRVMPAGGETQYF. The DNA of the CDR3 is TGTGCCAGCAGGGTTATGCCCGCGGGGGGAGAGACCCAGTACTTC.

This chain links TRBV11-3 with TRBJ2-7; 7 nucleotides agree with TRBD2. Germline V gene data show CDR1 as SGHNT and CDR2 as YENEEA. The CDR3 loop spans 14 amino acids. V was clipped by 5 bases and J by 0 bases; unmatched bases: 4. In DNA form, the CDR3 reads TGTGCCAGCAGCCTAAGCGGGATCTCCTACGAGCAGTACTTC. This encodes CASSLSGISYEQYF. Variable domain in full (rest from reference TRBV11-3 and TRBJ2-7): EAGVVQSPRYKIIEKKQPVAFWCNPISGHNTLYWYLQNLGQGPELLIRYENEEAVDDSQLPKDRFSAERLKGVDSTLKIQPAELGDSAVYLCASSLSGISYEQYFGPGTRLTVT.